This is a list of T cell receptor beta chains from one sample in a study of blood T cell repertoires in COVID-19. TCRdb keeps only in-frame clones here, not all; method: immunoSEQ multiplex PCR. In the table there are about 100,000 clones, about nine tenths of which are singletons. Sequencing input: peripheral blood. The receptors stem from a man aged 18-30 years with acute or convalescent COVID-19. Both conserved end residues are part of each CDR3. The D gene is left open where the match is weak. A clone size is listed for some rows: how often the clone was seen (once, few, many), or a class if it is expanded.

d_call j_call clone_size v_call cdr3_aa cdr3_nt
NA TRBJ2-2 NA TRBV3-1/TRBV3-2 CASSHNEGVTGELFF TGTGCCAGCAGCCATAACGAAGGGGTCACCGGGGAGCTGTTTTTT
NA TRBJ1-1 once TRBV3-1/TRBV3-2 CASSQEPDAEAFF TGTGCCAGCAGCCAAGAACCCGATGCGGAAGCTTTCTTT
TRBD2 TRBJ2-5 NA TRBV7-9 CASRLAGGPWETQYF TGTGCCAGCAGACTAGCGGGGGGGCCTTGGGAGACCCAGTACTTC
NA TRBJ1-1 once TRBV14 CASSQGRWNTEAFF TGTGCCAGCAGCCAGGGCCGATGGAACACTGAAGCTTTCTTT
TRBD1 TRBJ1-5 NA TRBV15 CASYRGRRVNQPQHF TGTGCCAGTTACAGGGGGCGCCGGGTGAATCAGCCCCAGCATTTT
TRBD1 TRBJ1-6 NA TRBV5-6 CASSPPGGTGGTSPLHF TGTGCCAGCAGCCCCCCCGGTGGAACAGGGGGCACTTCACCCCTCCACTTT
TRBD2 TRBJ2-1 NA TRBV5-5 CASSLGASGNYNEQFF TGTGCCAGCAGCTTGGGAGCTAGCGGGAACTACAATGAGCAGTTCTTC
NA TRBJ2-7 once TRBV5-6 CASSLGLLTYEQYF TGTGCCAGCAGCTTGGGACTACTTACCTACGAGCAGTACTTC
NA TRBJ2-7 NA TRBV12-3/TRBV12-4 CASSFRGYEQYF TGTGCCAGCAGTTTCAGGGGCTACGAGCAGTACTTC
TRBD1 TRBJ1-3 NA TRBV18 CASSAGQGLGNTIYF TGTGCCAGCTCGGCGGGACAGGGGCTTGGAAACACCATATATTTT
TRBD2 TRBJ2-7 NA TRBV11-3 CASSFTSGGTYEQYF TGTGCCAGCAGCTTCACTAGCGGGGGCACCTACGAGCAGTACTTC
TRBD2 TRBJ2-5 NA TRBV7-2 CASSLGTAGTNLQETQYF TGTGCCAGCAGCTTAGGGACCGCCGGGACTAATCTTCAAGAGACCCAGTACTTC
TRBD1 TRBJ2-7 NA TRBV4-2 CASSRGTGGDEQYF TGTGCCAGCAGTAGGGGGACAGGGGGCGACGAGCAGTACTTC
NA TRBJ2-1 once TRBV5-6 CASSASPGEQFF TGTGCCAGCAGCGCCTCCCCCGGTGAGCAGTTCTTC
NA TRBJ1-1 NA TRBV6-5 CASRATDKNTEAFF TGTGCCAGCAGAGCGACAGATAAGAACACTGAAGCTTTCTTT
TRBD2 TRBJ2-1 NA TRBV3-1/TRBV3-2 CASSQQTSKQFF TGTGCCAGCAGCCAACAGACTAGCAAGCAGTTCTTC
TRBD1 TRBJ1-2 few TRBV2 CASQYGTDNYGYTF TGTGCCAGTCAGTACGGGACAGACAACTATGGCTACACCTTC
NA TRBJ2-1 NA TRBV19 CASKTGTQAFNEQFF TGTGCCAGTAAAACCGGGACTCAAGCTTTTAATGAGCAGTTCTTC
NA TRBJ2-7 NA TRBV6-5 CASSLLQTHF TGTGCCAGCAGTTTACTACAAACGCACTTC
NA TRBJ1-4 NA TRBV7-9 CASSPPSATNEKLFF TGTGCCAGCAGCCCCCCGTCCGCAACTAATGAAAAACTGTTTTTT
TRBD2 TRBJ2-1 NA TRBV7-9 CASSLPSGSHGNEQFF TGTGCCAGCAGCTTGCCTAGCGGGAGTCATGGCAATGAGCAGTTCTTC
NA TRBJ1-1 NA TRBV5-1 CASRFTGSTEAFF TGCGCCAGCAGGTTCACAGGGAGCACTGAAGCTTTCTTT
NA TRBJ2-5 NA TRBV2 CASSEELQNQETQYF TGTGCCAGCAGTGAAGAGTTACAGAACCAAGAGACCCAGTACTTC
NA TRBJ1-1 NA TRBV5-1 CASSSDSGSQAFF TGCGCCAGCAGCTCCGACTCGGGATCCCAAGCTTTCTTT
TRBD2 TRBJ2-2 NA TRBV24-1 CATSDLGTSGRYEDTGELFF TGTGCCACCAGTGATTTAGGGACTAGCGGGAGGTACGAGGACACCGGGGAGCTGTTTTTT
NA TRBJ2-5 NA TRBV27 CASSSHPSGNQETQYF TGTGCCAGCAGTTCCCATCCCAGCGGCAACCAAGAGACCCAGTACTTC
TRBD1 TRBJ1-6 NA TRBV3-1/TRBV3-2 CASSQEAPGQLLNSPLHF TGTGCCAGCAGCCAAGAGGCCCCGGGACAGCTGTTGAATTCACCCCTCCACTTT
NA TRBJ1-6 NA TRBV11-2 CASSLAHNSPLHF TGTGCCAGCAGCTTAGCTCATAATTCACCCCTCCACTTT
NA TRBJ1-2 NA TRBV29-1 CSVSGTSYGYTF TGCAGCGTATCAGGCACTAGCTATGGCTACACCTTC
TRBD2 TRBJ2-2 NA TRBV30 CAWRGLAGETNTGELFF TGTGCCTGGAGGGGTTTAGCGGGGGAGACGAACACCGGGGAGCTGTTTTTT
TRBD2 TRBJ2-3 NA TRBV2 CASSSRTSGGTDTQYF TGTGCCAGCAGCTCCCGGACTAGCGGGGGGACAGATACGCAGTATTTT
TRBD1 TRBJ1-1 few TRBV19 CASSTGGQTAFF TGTGCCAGTAGTACAGGGGGGCAGACCGCTTTCTTT
TRBD1 TRBJ1-1 NA TRBV25-1 CASSDDGTGGTEAFF TGTGCCAGCAGTGACGACGGGACAGGGGGGACTGAAGCTTTCTTT
TRBD1 TRBJ2-7 once TRBV27 CASSAGGWYEQYF TGTGCCAGCAGTGCAGGGGGCTGGTACGAGCAGTACTTC
NA TRBJ2-5 NA TRBV30 CAWSVLFETQYF TGTGCCTGGAGTGTACTTTTTGAGACCCAGTACTTC
NA TRBJ2-1 once TRBV5-5 CASSLGVPGERYNEQFF TGTGCCAGCAGCTTGGGAGTTCCAGGGGAGAGGTACAATGAGCAGTTCTTC
NA TRBJ2-3 NA TRBV11-2 CASSLKGRDTDTQYF TGTGCCAGCAGCTTGAAGGGGCGCGACACAGATACGCAGTATTTT
NA TRBJ2-1 NA TRBV5-1 CASSLEGGKGNEQFF TGCGCCAGCAGCTTGGAAGGCGGGAAGGGCAATGAGCAGTTCTTC
NA TRBJ1-2 NA TRBV11-2 CASSLAGDQYGYTF TGTGCCAGCAGCTTGGCAGGGGATCAATATGGCTACACCTTC
TRBD1 TRBJ1-1 NA TRBV24-1 CATSETGGRNTEAFF TGTGCCACCAGTGAAACAGGGGGCAGGAACACTGAAGCTTTCTTT
TRBD2 TRBJ2-2 NA TRBV19 CASSNLPSGRAVGELFF TGTGCCAGTAGTAACCTCCCTAGCGGGAGGGCTGTCGGGGAGCTGTTTTTT
TRBD1 TRBJ1-2 NA TRBV5-8 CASRLPGQGMDGYTF TGTGCCAGCCGCCTCCCGGGACAGGGTATGGATGGCTACACCTTC